This T cell receptor (beta chain) was retrieved from a study of blood T cells in healthy people across ages. Overall study findings and caveats: Long-lived donors carried more naive CD4+ cells and greater diversity than aged donors.

Next came a second PCR, run for about 6 to 12 cycles, which used a sample-barcoded 5' primer along with a J-beta primer mix. TCRdb called the 5' RACE reads again in MiXCR, with one record for every CDR3 protein. Altogether some 700,000 distinct CDR3 sequences are present, approximately 43% being singletons, with the ten largest covering roughly 20%. This clonotype was detected ten times or more. Its cognate antigen is unknown. V was cut by 4 bases and J by 6 bases, with 16 bases left in between. Germline CDR1 and CDR2: SQVTM and ANQGSEA. The CDR3 runs to 13 residues. This receptor was identified in a woman between 55 and 75 years old in good health. The sequenced sample was blood. The chain joins TRBV29-1 to TRBJ2-7, with D perhaps TRBD2 (6 bases). CDR3 in DNA: TGCAGCGTTGTTGGGGGAGGAGGGATCGAGCAGTACTTC. Protein sequence: CSVVGGGGIEQYF.